These 30 T cell receptor beta chains came from one sample sequenced in a study of OX40 agonist ivuxolimab in advanced cancers. Libraries were prepared by immunoSEQ multiplex PCR; TCRdb keeps only in-frame clonotypes and omits some of them. Altogether roughly 98,000 clones are present, approximately 83% being singletons, with the ten largest covering about 1.6%. The sequencing used CD4+ or CD8+ T cells sorted from blood, collected in a trial of the OX40 agonist ivuxolimab. The receptors derive from an adult with an advanced solid tumor such as melanoma, head and neck, liver or kidney cancer.

This clone has just a few counts. The chain joins TRBV29-1 to TRBJ1-1; D perhaps matches TRBD1 (6 bases). CDR1 is SQVTM, CDR2 ANQGSEA, per germline. This CDR3 comprises 13 residues. The CDR3 sequence: CSIKGGSGTEAFF. CDR3 bases: TGCAGTATAAAAGGGGGATCGGGGACTGAAGCTTTCTTT.

The rearrangement links TRBV28 to TRBJ2-7, with 8 bases that match TRBD2. V lost 10 bases and J lost 0; bases outside the gene matches: 8. Germline V gene sequence: CDR1 MDHEN, CDR2 SYDVKM. The CDR3 has 14 amino acids. The DNA of the CDR3 is TGTGCCACCTGGGGGAGCGGGAGCTCCTACGAGCAGTACTTC. Its protein product is CATWGSGSSYEQYF.

The chain employs TRBV6-5 and TRBJ1-1; D is unclear. Trimming removed 7 bases from V and 1 base from J, with 7 bases in between. The CDR3 extends over 12 amino acids. Per germline, CDR1 MNHEY and CDR2 SVGAGI. The CDR3 here is CASKRANTEAFF. For the CDR3, the DNA is TGTGCCAGCAAACGGGCGAACACTGAAGCTTTCTTT.

The chain has TRBV15 and TRBJ1-5; the D gene is possibly TRBD1 (5 bases). From germline, CDR1 is LNHNV and CDR2 YYDKDF (reference sequence). Trimming left V 0 bases short and J 10 bases short, with 16 bases between. CDR3 length: 15 amino acids. In DNA, the CDR3 is TGTGCCACCAGCAGAGATCTGGGGCTTGGCGGCCCCCAGCATTTT. It yields the protein CATSRDLGLGGPQHF.

This clone came up a few times. The chain recombines TRBV5-4 with TRBJ2-7, with TRBD2 identical over 10 bases. There are 16 residues in the CDR3. Germline V lookup: CDR1 SGHNT, CDR2 YYREEE (reference sequence). J lost 2 bases, V lost 3 bases, and 8 bases had no gene match. This chain's CDR3 is CASSWGSGGSAYEQYF. Here the CDR3 DNA reads TGTGCCAGCAGCTGGGGTAGCGGGGGGTCTGCCTACGAGCAGTACTTC.

The V call is TRBV5-1, the J call TRBJ2-1, with 12 positions matching TRBD2. The germline V gene encodes CDR1 SGHRS and CDR2 YFSETQ. Trimming cost V 6 bases and J 7 bases; bases outside gene matches: 8. The CDR3 runs to 15 residues. This CDR3 reads CASILAGGPGNEQFF. CDR3 DNA sequence: TGCGCCAGCATACTAGCGGGGGGCCCTGGGAATGAGCAGTTCTTC.

The rearrangement joins TRBV4-3 to TRBJ1-2, with 9 positions matching TRBD1. In germline, CDR1 is LGHNA, CDR2 YSLEER. The V and J ends lost 1 base and 2 bases, in that order; junction bases with no gene match: 8. This CDR3 region has 17 residues. The DNA for the CDR3 is TGCGCCAGCAGCCAAGCCCTACCGACAGGGGGAAACTATGGCTACACCTTC. Protein: CASSQALPTGGNYGYTF.

The chain is built from TRBV28 and TRBJ1-1; D not resolved. V lost 6 bases and J lost 1, with 9 bases in between. Germline V gene data show CDR1 as MDHEN and CDR2 as SYDVKM. The CDR3 covers 13 residues. The CDR3 is CASSRRRNTEAFF. CDR3 nucleotide sequence: TGTGCCAGCAGCCGAAGGAGGAACACTGAAGCTTTCTTT.

This clone was picked up many times. The genes are TRBV5-5 and TRBJ1-1; no firm D call. V shed 4 bases and J shed 1 base, with 8 bases lying between them. From germline, CDR1 is SGHKS and CDR2 YYEKEE (reference sequence). The CDR3 extends over 13 amino acids. DNA of the CDR3: TGTGCCAGCAGCCGGTGGGCGAACACTGAAGCTTTCTTT. It encodes CASSRWANTEAFF.

The chain carries TRBV5-6 and TRBJ2-3; D remains ambiguous. Germline CDR1 is SGHDT and CDR2 is YYEEEE. CDR3 length: 15 amino acids. V lost 5 bases and J lost 2, with 15 bases in between. CDR3 protein: CASSSFVSATDTQYF. In DNA, the CDR3 is TGTGCCAGCAGTAGCTTTGTGTCAGCCACAGATACGCAGTATTTT.

The V gene is TRBV19, the J gene TRBJ2-6; D may be TRBD1 or TRBD2 (5 bases each). The germline V gene has CDR1 LNHDA and CDR2 SQIVND (reference sequence). With 6 bases removed from V and 2 bases from J, the gap between germline ends came to 8 bases. The length of the CDR3 is 14 residues. The CDR3 DNA sequence: TGTGCCAGTAGGAGGGGAGCTGGGGCCAACGTCCTGACTTTC. It yields the protein CASRRGAGANVLTF.

The chain recombines TRBV5-1 with TRBJ2-2; weak D call: TRBD1 (5 bases). Germline CDR1 reads SGHRS; CDR2 reads YFSETQ. The CDR3 consists of 13 residues. Trimming shortened V by 5 bases and J by 5 bases, and 10 bases separated the two germline ends. CDR3 in DNA: TGCGCCAGCAGAAGCAGGGTGACCGGGGAGCTGTTTTTT. Amino acid sequence: CASRSRVTGELFF.

The V call is TRBV6-1, the J call TRBJ2-1; D could derive from TRBD1 or TRBD2 (6 bases each). Germline lookup yields CDR1 MNHNS and CDR2 SASEGT. Trimming pared 6 bases from V and 5 bases from J, leaving 11 bases between. There are 13 residues in the CDR3. This chain's CDR3 is CASRGGYNNEQFF. The CDR3 coding sequence is TGTGCCAGCAGAGGGGGGTATAACAATGAGCAGTTCTTC.

This rearrangement joins TRBV2 to TRBJ2-5; 14 bases match TRBD2. V dropped 7 bases and J dropped 4; count of bases not matched to a gene: 5. The CDR3 extends over 15 amino acids. The germline gives CDR1 SNHLY, CDR2 FYNNEI. CDR3 coding DNA: TGTGCCAGCAACCTAGGGACTAGCGGGAGAGAGACCCAGTACTTC. Translation gives CASNLGTSGRETQYF.

The V and J genes are TRBV5-1 and TRBJ2-5; the match to TRBD1 covers 11 bases. The CDR3 length is 15 residues. From germline, CDR1 is SGHRS and CDR2 YFSETQ. Trimming took 4 bases from V and 5 from J; bases not matched to a gene: 7. CDR3 in DNA: TGCGCCAGCAGCCCTGGACAGGGGGCGGGGGAGACCCAGTACTTC. It codes for CASSPGQGAGETQYF.

The V call is TRBV11-1, the J call TRBJ2-5; TRBD1 is a possible D gene (6 bases). Germline V gene lookup returns CDR1 SGHAT and CDR2 FQDESV (reference sequence). Trimming cost V 1 base and J 2 bases, with 8 bases left between them. The CDR3 sequence is 14 residues long. CDR3 nucleotides: TGTGCCAGCAGCTTAGGGACAGAACAAGAGACCCAGTACTTC. Its protein is CASSLGTEQETQYF.

V is TRBV6-6 and J is TRBJ1-4; 9 bases are a match to TRBD1. CDR1 is MNHNY, CDR2 SVGAGI, per germline (reference sequence). The CDR3 spans 14 residues. The J segment lost 8 bases and the V segment lost 6 bases, leaving 7 bases of the junction unmatched. The CDR3 loop is CASRPGTGQEKLFF. CDR3 DNA sequence: TGTGCCAGCAGACCCGGGACAGGGCAAGAAAAACTGTTTTTT.

The genes are TRBV6-4 and TRBJ1-1; D remains unclear. V was pared by 6 bases and J by 2 bases, with 10 bases between. The CDR3 loop spans 13 amino acids. The germline CDR1 and CDR2 sequences are MRHNA and SNTAGT. CDR3 in amino acids: CASRVNTNTEAFF. CDR3 DNA: TGTGCCAGCAGAGTAAATACCAACACTGAAGCTTTCTTT.

This clone was seen more than once but under ten times. V usage is TRBV6-5 and J usage is TRBJ2-7; D not resolved. V was cut by 0 bases and J by 2 bases, with 8 bases left in between. The CDR3 length is 14 residues. Germline V gives CDR1 MNHEY, CDR2 SVGAGI. The CDR3 loop is CASSYSPGTYEQYF. In nucleotides, the CDR3 is TGTGCCAGCAGTTACTCGCCAGGTACCTACGAGCAGTACTTC.

The chain carries TRBV19 and TRBJ1-6, with D hard to call. CDR3 size: 13 residues. Germline assignment: CDR1 LNHDA and CDR2 SQIVND (reference sequence). Trimming removed 5 bases at V and 6 bases at J, with 8 bases between. The CDR3: CASSPRVNSPLHF. The CDR3 region has the DNA TGTGCCAGTAGTCCAAGGGTTAATTCACCCCTCCACTTT.

V gene TRBV28 combines with J gene TRBJ2-6, with 8 bases matching TRBD1. The trim removed 2 bases at V and 2 bases at J, leaving 14 bases unmatched. Germline assignment: CDR1 MDHEN and CDR2 SYDVKM. The CDR3 totals 20 residues. The CDR3 coding sequence is TGTGCCAGCAGTTTAGCCCTGATTCGGACAGGGCTGGCTGGGGCCAACGTCCTGACTTTC. It translates to CASSLALIRTGLAGANVLTF. Using reference TRBV28 and TRBJ2-6 for the parts outside the CDR3, the full variable domain is DVKVTQSSRYLVKRTGEKVFLECVQDMDHENMFWYRQDPGLGLRLIYFSYDVKMKEKGDIPEGYSVSREKKERFSLILESASTNQTSMYLCASSLALIRTGLAGANVLTFGAGSRLTVL.

The chain uses TRBV11-2 and TRBJ2-1, with D perhaps given as TRBD1 or TRBD2 (5 bases each). The V gene's germline CDR1 is SGHAT and CDR2 FQNNGV. V was pared by 5 bases and J by 0 bases, with 14 bases between. This CDR3 has 16 residues. This CDR3 reads CASSVRDPSSYNEQFF. CDR3 DNA sequence: TGTGCCAGCAGCGTACGGGACCCGAGCTCCTACAATGAGCAGTTCTTC.

The chain employs TRBV19 and TRBJ2-6; 9 nucleotides agree with TRBD1. V dropped 5 bases and J dropped 4; count of bases not matched to a gene: 6. The germline CDR1 and CDR2 sequences are LNHDA and SQIVND (reference sequence). The CDR3 is 16 residues long. This CDR3 is CASSSTGGSGANVLTF. Written as DNA, the CDR3 is TGTGCCAGTAGTTCTACAGGGGGCTCCGGGGCCAACGTCCTGACTTTC.

This sequence joins TRBV11-2 and TRBJ2-1; D is uncertain. Germline CDR1 is SGHAT and CDR2 is FQNNGV. The CDR3 sequence is 13 residues long. Trimming removed 5 bases from V and 10 bases from J, with 15 bases in between. The CDR3 DNA is TGTGCCAGCAGCCCGATTGCTCTGGGAGAGCAGTTCTTC. This codes for CASSPIALGEQFF.

V usage is TRBV2 and J usage is TRBJ1-4; D might be TRBD1 (5 bases). The V end was cut by 2 bases, the J end by 6 bases, with 7 bases between. The CDR3 covers 13 residues. Germline assignment: CDR1 SNHLY and CDR2 FYNNEI. CDR3 DNA sequence: TGTGCCAGCAGTGAATTCAGGGATGAAAAACTGTTTTTT. Protein: CASSEFRDEKLFF.

The rearrangement joins TRBV15 to TRBJ1-4; D gene uncertain. The length of the CDR3 is 16 residues. The germline V gene encodes CDR1 LNHNV and CDR2 YYDKDF (reference sequence). V was shortened by 2 bases and J by 8 bases, with 18 bases between the two germline ends. As DNA, the CDR3 is TGTGCCACCAGCAGATCTTTTGTTGGATCTCAAGAAAAACTGTTTTTT. Translation gives CATSRSFVGSQEKLFF.

This chain connects TRBV15 to TRBJ2-3; D is undetermined. This CDR3 has 17 amino acids. The germline V gene encodes CDR1 LNHNV and CDR2 YYDKDF (reference sequence). Trimming pared 0 bases from V and 4 bases from J, leaving 17 bases between. The CDR3 protein is CATSRDLRNIDADTQYF. The CDR3 DNA is TGTGCCACCAGCAGAGATTTGAGGAACATTGATGCAGATACGCAGTATTTT. Complete variable domain (other parts from reference TRBV15 and TRBJ2-3): DAMVIQNPRYQVTQFGKPVTLSCSQTLNHNVMYWYQQKSSQAPKLLFHYYDKDFNNEADTPDNFQSRRPNTSFCFLDIRSPGLGDTAMYLCATSRDLRNIDADTQYFGPGTRLTVL.

V gene TRBV5-4 combines with J gene TRBJ2-5; 10 bases line up with TRBD1. This CDR3 has 16 amino acids. Trimming removed 4 bases from V and 3 bases from J; junction bases left unmatched: 9. Germline-derived CDR1 and CDR2 are SGHNT and YYREEE (reference sequence). CDR3 sequence reads: CASSAGQGFLEETQYF. In DNA, the CDR3 is TGTGCCAGCAGCGCGGGACAGGGGTTTCTTGAAGAGACCCAGTACTTC.

As concerns this clone: Other nucleotide sequences in the sample specify the same CDR3. This sequence joins TRBV5-1 and TRBJ1-4, with TRBD1 matching over 9 bases. The CDR3 has 14 amino acids. From germline, CDR1 is SGHRS and CDR2 YFSETQ. V was clipped by 4 bases and J by 6 bases; unmatched bases: 4. Here the CDR3 reads CASSPGQGDEKLFF. The CDR3 nucleotides read TGCGCCAGCAGCCCGGGACAGGGTGATGAAAAACTGTTTTTT.

This chain links TRBV5-1 with TRBJ1-4, with 7 bases fitting TRBD1. This CDR3 contains 14 residues. Trimming took 8 bases from V and 0 from J; bases not matched to a gene: 4. Germline loops: CDR1 SGHRS, CDR2 YFSETQ. CDR3 in amino acids: CASKGAATNEKLFF. DNA for the CDR3: TGCGCCAGTAAGGGGGCGGCAACTAATGAAAAACTGTTTTTT. The full variable domain, rest sourced from reference TRBV5-1 and TRBJ1-4, is KAGVTQTPRYLIKTRGQQVTLSCSPISGHRSVSWYQQTPGQGLQFLFEYFSETQRNKGNFPGRFSGRQFSNSRSEMNVSTLELGDSALYLCASKGAATNEKLFFGSGTQLSVL.